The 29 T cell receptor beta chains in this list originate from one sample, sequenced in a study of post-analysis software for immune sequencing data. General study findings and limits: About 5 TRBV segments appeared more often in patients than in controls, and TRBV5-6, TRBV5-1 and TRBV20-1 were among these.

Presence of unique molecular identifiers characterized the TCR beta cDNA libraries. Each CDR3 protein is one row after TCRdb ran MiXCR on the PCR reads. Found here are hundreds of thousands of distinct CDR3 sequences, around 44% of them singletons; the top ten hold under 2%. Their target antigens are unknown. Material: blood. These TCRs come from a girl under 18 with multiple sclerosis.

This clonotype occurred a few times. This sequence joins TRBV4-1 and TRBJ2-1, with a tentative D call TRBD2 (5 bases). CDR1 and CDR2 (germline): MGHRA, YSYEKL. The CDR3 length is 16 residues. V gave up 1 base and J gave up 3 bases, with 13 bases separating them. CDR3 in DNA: TGCGCCAGCAGCCAAGGCCGGGCCCGGGGCTACAATGAGCAGTTCTTC. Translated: CASSQGRARGYNEQFF.

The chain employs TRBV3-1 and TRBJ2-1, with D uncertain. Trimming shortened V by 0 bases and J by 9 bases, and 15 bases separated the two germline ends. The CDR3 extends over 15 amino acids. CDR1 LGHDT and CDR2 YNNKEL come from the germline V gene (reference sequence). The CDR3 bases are TGTGCCAGCAGCCAAGATAGACTGGCGATGGGTGAGCAGTTCTTC. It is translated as CASSQDRLAMGEQFF.

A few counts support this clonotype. The CDR3 DNA is TGTGCCAGCAGTGGGGGTCGCTCCTACAATGAGCAGTTCTTC. Translated, it gives CASSGGRSYNEQFF. V usage is TRBV2 and J usage is TRBJ2-1, with D uncertain. Trimming took 4 bases from V and 0 from J, leaving 7 bases between them. The CDR3 extends over 14 amino acids. Germline CDR1 and CDR2: SNHLY and FYNNEI.

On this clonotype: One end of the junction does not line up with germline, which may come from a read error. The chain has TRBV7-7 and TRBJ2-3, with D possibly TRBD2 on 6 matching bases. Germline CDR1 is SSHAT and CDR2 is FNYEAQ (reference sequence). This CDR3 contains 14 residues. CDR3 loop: CASSPGRETDTQYF. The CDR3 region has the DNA TGTGCTAGCAGCCCGGGGCGGGAAACAGATACGCAGTATTTT.

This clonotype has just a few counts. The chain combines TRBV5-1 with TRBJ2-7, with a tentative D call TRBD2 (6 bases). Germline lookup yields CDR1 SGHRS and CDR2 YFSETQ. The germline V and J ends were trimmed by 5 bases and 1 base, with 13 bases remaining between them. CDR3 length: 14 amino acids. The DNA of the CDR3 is TGCGCCAGCAGGCACCAGGAGGGTTCCTACGAGCAGTACTTC. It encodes CASRHQEGSYEQYF.

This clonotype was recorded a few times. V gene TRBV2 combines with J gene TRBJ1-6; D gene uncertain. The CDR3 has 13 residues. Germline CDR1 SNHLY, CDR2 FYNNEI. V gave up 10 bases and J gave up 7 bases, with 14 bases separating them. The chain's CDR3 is CAITGSENSPLHF. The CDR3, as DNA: TGTGCCATTACGGGCAGTGAGAATTCACCCCTCCACTTT.

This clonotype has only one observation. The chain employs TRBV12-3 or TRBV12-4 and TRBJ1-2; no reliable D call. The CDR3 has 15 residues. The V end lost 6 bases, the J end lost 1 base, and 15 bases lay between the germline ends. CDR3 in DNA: TGTGCCAGCAGCTCACCCCGCGGGAGTAACTATGGCTACACCTTC. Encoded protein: CASSSPRGSNYGYTF.

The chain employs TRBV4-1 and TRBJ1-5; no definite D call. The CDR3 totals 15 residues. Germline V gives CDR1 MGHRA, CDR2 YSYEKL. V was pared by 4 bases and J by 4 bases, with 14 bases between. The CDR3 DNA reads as TGCGCCAGCAGCCTTAACACCGGGGTTAATCAGCCCCAGCATTTT. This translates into CASSLNTGVNQPQHF.

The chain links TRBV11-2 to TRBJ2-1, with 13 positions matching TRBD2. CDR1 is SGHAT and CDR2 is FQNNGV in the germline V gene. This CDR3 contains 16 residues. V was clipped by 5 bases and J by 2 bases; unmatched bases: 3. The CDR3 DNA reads TGTGCCAGCAGCAGGACTAGCGGGAGACCCTACAATGAGCAGTTCTTC. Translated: CASSRTSGRPYNEQFF.

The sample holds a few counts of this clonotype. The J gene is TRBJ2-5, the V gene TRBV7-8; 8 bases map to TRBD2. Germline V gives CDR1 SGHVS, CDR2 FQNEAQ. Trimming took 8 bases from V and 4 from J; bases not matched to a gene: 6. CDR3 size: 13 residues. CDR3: CASGTGGGETQYF. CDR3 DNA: TGTGCCAGCGGAACCGGGGGGGGAGAGACCCAGTACTTC.

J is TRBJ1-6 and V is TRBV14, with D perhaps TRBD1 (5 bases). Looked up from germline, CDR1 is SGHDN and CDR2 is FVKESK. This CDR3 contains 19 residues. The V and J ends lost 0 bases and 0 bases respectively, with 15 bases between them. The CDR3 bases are TGTGCCAGCAGCCAAGATTGGGGCCGCGGCAGCTCCTATAATTCACCCCTCCACTTT. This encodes CASSQDWGRGSSYNSPLHF.

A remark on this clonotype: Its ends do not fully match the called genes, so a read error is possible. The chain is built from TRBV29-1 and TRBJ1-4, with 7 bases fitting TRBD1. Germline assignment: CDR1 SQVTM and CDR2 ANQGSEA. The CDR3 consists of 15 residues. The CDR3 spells CNVEDPQGGNEKLFF. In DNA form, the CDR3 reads TGCAACGTTGAAGATCCCCAGGGGGGTAATGAAAAACTGTTTTTT.

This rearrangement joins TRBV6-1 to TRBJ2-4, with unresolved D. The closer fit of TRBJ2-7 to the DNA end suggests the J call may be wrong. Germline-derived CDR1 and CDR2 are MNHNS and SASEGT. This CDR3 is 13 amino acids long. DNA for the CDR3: TGTGCCAGCAGTGAATTCAGAAACTACGAGCAGTACTTC. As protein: CASSEFRNYEQYF.

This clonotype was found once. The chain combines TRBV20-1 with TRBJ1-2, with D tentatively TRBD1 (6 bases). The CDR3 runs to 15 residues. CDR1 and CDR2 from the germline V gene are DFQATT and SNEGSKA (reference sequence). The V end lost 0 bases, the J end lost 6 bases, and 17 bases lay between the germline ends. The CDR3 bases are TGCAGTGCTAGAGATCCCCTAGGGGGTAAGGATGGCTACACCTTC. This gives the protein CSARDPLGGKDGYTF.

CDR3 sequence reads: CASSQTQLNNEQYF. Here the CDR3 DNA reads TGTGCCAGCAGCCAGACACAACTTAACAATGAGCAGTACTTC. The V call is TRBV4-2, the J call TRBJ2-1, with unresolved D. The J call may be in error: the DNA end matches TRBJ2-7 better. Germline CDR1 is LGHNA and CDR2 is YNFKEQ. This CDR3 comprises 14 residues.

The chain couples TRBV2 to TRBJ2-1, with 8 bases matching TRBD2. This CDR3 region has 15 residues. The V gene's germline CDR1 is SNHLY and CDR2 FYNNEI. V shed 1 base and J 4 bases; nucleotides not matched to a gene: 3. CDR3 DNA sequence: TGTGCCAGCAGTGAAGTCCAGCGGGGGTACAATGAGCAGTTCTTC. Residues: CASSEVQRGYNEQFF.

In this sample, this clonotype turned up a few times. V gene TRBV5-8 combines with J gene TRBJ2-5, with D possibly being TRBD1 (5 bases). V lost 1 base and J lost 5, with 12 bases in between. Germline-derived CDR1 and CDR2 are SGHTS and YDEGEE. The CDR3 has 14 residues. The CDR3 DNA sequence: TGTGCCAGCAGCTTGAGACAGAGGTCGGAGACCCAGTACTTC. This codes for CASSLRQRSETQYF.

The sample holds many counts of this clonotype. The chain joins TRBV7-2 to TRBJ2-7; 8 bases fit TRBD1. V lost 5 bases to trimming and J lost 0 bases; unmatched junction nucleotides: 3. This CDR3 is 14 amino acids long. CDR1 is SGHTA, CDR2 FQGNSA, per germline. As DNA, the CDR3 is TGTGCCAGCAGCCGGACAGGGAGCTCCTACGAGCAGTACTTC. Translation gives CASSRTGSSYEQYF.

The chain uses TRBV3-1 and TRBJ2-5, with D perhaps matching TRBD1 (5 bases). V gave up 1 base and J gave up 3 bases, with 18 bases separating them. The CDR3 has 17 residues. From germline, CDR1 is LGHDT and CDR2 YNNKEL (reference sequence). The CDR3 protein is CASSQGVLRATKETQYF. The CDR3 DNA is TGTGCCAGCAGCCAAGGGGTCCTCAGGGCCACCAAAGAGACCCAGTACTTC.

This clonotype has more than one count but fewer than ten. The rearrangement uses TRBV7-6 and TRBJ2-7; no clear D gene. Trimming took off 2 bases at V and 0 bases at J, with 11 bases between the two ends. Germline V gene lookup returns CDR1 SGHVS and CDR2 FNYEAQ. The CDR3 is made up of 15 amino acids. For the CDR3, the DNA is TGTGCCAGCAGCTTAAAACCAGAAAACTCCTACGAGCAGTACTTC. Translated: CASSLKPENSYEQYF.

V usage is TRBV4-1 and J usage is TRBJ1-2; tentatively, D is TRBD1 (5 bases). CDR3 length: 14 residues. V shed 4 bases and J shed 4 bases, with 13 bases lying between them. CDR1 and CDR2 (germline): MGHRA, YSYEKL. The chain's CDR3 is CASSLGRDSYGYTF. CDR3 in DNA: TGCGCCAGCAGCCTTGGCAGGGATAGCTATGGCTACACCTTC.

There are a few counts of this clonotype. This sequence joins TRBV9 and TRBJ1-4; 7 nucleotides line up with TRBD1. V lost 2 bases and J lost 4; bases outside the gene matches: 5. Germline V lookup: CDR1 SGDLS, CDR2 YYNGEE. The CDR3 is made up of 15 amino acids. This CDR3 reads CASSVGQSINEKLFF. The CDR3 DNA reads TGTGCCAGCAGCGTGGGACAGTCTATTAATGAAAAACTGTTTTTT. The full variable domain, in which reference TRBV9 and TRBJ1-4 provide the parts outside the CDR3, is DSGVTQTPKHLITATGQRVTLRCSPRSGDLSVYWYQQSLDQGLQFLIQYYNGEERAKGNILERFSAQQFPDLHSELNLSSLELGDSALYFCASSVGQSINEKLFFGSGTQLSVL.

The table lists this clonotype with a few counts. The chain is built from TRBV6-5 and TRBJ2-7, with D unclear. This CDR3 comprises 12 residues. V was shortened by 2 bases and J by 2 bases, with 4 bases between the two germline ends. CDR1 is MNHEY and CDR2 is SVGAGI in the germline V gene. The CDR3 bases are TGTGCCAGCAGTTACGGCCCCTACGAGCAGTACTTC. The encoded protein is CASSYGPYEQYF.

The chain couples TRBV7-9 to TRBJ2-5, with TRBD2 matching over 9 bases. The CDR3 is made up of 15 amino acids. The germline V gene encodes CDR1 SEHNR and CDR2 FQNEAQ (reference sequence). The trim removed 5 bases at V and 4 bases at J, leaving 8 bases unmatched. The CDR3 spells CASSASGGRRETQYF. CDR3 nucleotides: TGTGCCAGCAGCGCAAGCGGGGGGCGAAGAGAGACCCAGTACTTC.

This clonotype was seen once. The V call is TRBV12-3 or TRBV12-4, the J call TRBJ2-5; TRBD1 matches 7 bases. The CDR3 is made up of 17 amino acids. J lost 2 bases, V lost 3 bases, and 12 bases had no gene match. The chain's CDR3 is CASSFRGQTGRQETQYF. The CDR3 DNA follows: TGTGCCAGCAGTTTTCGGGGACAGACAGGCCGACAAGAGACCCAGTACTTC.

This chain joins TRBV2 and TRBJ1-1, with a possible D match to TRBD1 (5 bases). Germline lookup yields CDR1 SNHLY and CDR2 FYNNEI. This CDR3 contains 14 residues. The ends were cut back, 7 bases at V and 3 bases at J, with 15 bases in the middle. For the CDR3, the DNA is TGTGCCAGCACCTCAGGGTCATCTGACACTGAAGCTTTCTTT. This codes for CASTSGSSDTEAFF.

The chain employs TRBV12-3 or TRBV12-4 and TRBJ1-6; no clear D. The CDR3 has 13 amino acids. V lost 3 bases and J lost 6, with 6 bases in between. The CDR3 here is CASSFSSNSPLHF. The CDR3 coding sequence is TGTGCCAGCAGTTTTTCTAGTAATTCACCCCTCCACTTT.

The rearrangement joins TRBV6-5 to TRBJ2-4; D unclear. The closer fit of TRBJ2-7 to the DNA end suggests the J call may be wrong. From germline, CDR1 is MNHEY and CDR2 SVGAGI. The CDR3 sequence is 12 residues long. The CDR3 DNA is TGTGCCAGCAGTTACACTCGAGGCGAGCAGTACTTC. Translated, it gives CASSYTRGEQYF.

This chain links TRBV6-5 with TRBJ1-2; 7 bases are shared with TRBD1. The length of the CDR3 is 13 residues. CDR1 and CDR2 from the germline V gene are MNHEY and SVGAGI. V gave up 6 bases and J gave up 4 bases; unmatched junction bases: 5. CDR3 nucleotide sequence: TGTGCCAGCAGACCGGACAGGCTCTATGGCTACACCTTC. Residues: CASRPDRLYGYTF.